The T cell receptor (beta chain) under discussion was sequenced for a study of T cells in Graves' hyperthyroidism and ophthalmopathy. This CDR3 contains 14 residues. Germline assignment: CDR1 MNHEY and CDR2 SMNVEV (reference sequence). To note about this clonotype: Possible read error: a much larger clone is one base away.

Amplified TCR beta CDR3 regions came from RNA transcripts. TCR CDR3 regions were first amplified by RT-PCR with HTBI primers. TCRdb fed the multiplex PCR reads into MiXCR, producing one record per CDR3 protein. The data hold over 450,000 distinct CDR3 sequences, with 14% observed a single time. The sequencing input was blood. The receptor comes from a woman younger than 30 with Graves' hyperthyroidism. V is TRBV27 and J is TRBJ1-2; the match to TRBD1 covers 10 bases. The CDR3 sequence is CACRGTGAYYGYTF. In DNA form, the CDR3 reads TGTGCCTGCAGGGGGACAGGGGCCTACTATGGCTACACCTTC.